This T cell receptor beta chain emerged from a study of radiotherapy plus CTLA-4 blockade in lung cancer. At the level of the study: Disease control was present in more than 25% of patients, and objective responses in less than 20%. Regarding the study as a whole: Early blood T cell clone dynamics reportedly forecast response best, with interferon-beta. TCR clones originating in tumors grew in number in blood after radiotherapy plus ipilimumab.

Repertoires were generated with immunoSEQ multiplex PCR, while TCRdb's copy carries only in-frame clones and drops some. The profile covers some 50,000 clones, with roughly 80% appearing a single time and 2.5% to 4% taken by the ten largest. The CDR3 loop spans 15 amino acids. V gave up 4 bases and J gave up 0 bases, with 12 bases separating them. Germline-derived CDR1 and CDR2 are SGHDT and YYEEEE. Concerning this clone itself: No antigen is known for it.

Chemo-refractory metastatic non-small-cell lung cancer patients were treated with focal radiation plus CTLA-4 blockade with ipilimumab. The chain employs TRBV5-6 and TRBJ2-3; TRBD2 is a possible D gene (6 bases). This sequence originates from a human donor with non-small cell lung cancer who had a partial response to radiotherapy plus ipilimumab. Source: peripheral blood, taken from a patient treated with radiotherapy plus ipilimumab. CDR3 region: CASSPPGVSTDTQYF. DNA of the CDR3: TGTGCCAGCAGCCCTCCGGGGGTTAGCACAGATACGCAGTATTTT.